This entry features one T cell receptor beta chain sequence. The data were obtained in a study of OX40 agonist ivuxolimab in advanced cancers. Study background: Patients were treated with ivuxolimab, an agonistic anti-OX40 (CD134) antibody. Patients undergoing dose escalation presented with hepatocellular carcinoma, melanoma, renal cell or head and neck cancer.

Prior autoimmune disease or systemic immunosuppression barred patients. Trimming removed 5 bases at V and 6 bases at J, with 23 bases between. The CDR3 sequence is 16 residues long. The germline gives CDR1 SGHTA, CDR2 FQGNSA. Libraries were prepared by immunoSEQ multiplex PCR; TCRdb keeps only in-frame clonotypes and omits some of them. The sample holds tens of thousands of clones, approximately 93% seen once. The chain recombines TRBV7-2 with TRBJ2-7, with D maybe TRBD2 (6 bases). This sequence was found in an adult with an advanced solid tumor such as melanoma, head and neck, liver or kidney cancer. This sample comprised CD4+ or CD8+ T cells sorted from blood, obtained in a trial of the OX40 agonist ivuxolimab. CDR3: CASSARGLRIAGEQYF. Here the CDR3 DNA reads TGTGCCAGCAGCGCCCGGGGACTCCGAATCGCCGGCGAGCAGTACTTC.